One and the same sample provided the 9 T cell receptor beta chains below, sequenced in a study of T-cell memory formation after mild COVID-19. Using its own MiXCR run on the 5' RACE reads, TCRdb lists one record per CDR3 protein. The sample carries 550,000 to 700,000 distinct CDR3 sequences, about a sixth recorded once. Input material: PBMCs or a T cell subset sorted from them (not recorded which). The origin of the receptors is an adult woman who had mild COVID-19 (a few samples of this study predate the infection). Cell type and time point are not known.

This rearrangement joins TRBV12-3 or TRBV12-4 to TRBJ2-4; D perhaps matches TRBD2 (7 bases). CDR3 length equals 15 residues. Trimming took 3 bases from V and 9 from J, leaving 18 bases between them. The CDR3 coding sequence is TGTGCCAGCAGTTTCCTAGCGGAGGGGGGCGGCATTCAGTACTTC. Amino acids: CASSFLAEGGGIQYF.

This clonotype was detected a few times. The chain employs TRBV6-6 and TRBJ1-1; TRBD1 aligns across 7 bases. Germline CDR1 is MNHNY and CDR2 is SVGAGI (reference sequence). The CDR3 length is 15 residues. Trimming cost V 2 bases and J 1 base; bases outside gene matches: 4. The CDR3 region has the DNA TGTGCCAGCAGTTACGCGACAGGGTCGAACACTGAAGCTTTCTTT. Amino acids: CASSYATGSNTEAFF.

The chain has TRBV5-5 and TRBJ1-5; D call uncertain. In germline, CDR1 is SGHKS, CDR2 YYEKEE (reference sequence). The V gene lost 4 bases and the J gene lost 6 bases, with 11 bases spanning the gap. The CDR3 totals 13 residues. The CDR3 sequence is CASSDRGGQPQHF. CDR3 DNA sequence: TGTGCCAGCAGCGATCGGGGAGGTCAGCCCCAGCATTTT.

This clonotype appeared a few times. CDR3 residues: CASSLAAANSYEQYF. CDR3 nucleotide sequence: TGTGCCAGCAGCTTGGCGGCGGCCAACTCCTACGAGCAGTACTTC. The rearrangement joins TRBV7-9 to TRBJ2-7; D remains unclear. Between the trimmed V and J ends, which lost 3 bases and 0 bases, there was a span of 12 bases. The CDR3 has 15 amino acids. The germline CDR1 and CDR2 sequences are SEHNR and FQNEAQ (reference sequence).

Here the CDR3 reads CAWAGGHPRYNEQFF. The CDR3 nucleotides are TGTGCCTGGGCGGGAGGACATCCTAGGTACAATGAGCAGTTCTTC. V gene TRBV30 combines with J gene TRBJ2-1, with 8 positions matching TRBD2. Germline V gene sequence: CDR1 GTSNPN, CDR2 SVGIG (reference sequence). V dropped 5 bases and J dropped 4; count of bases not matched to a gene: 10. This CDR3 spans 15 amino acids.

In nucleotides, the CDR3 is TGCAGTGCGCCCGAAATGGGGGAGGGCACTGAAAAACTGTTTTTT. It translates to CSAPEMGEGTEKLFF. The chain has TRBV20-1 and TRBJ1-4; D might be TRBD1 (5 bases). Germline CDR1 and CDR2: DFQATT and SNEGSKA (reference sequence). The CDR3 is 15 residues long. V shed 6 bases and J shed 7 bases, with 21 bases lying between them.

This chain uses TRBV2 with TRBJ2-7, with TRBD2 matching 10 bases. The CDR3 loop spans 14 amino acids. V shed 6 bases and J 0 bases; nucleotides not matched to a gene: 2. In germline, CDR1 is SNHLY, CDR2 FYNNEI. The CDR3 is CASSIAGGSYEQYF. In nucleotides, the CDR3 is TGTGCCAGCAGCATAGCGGGGGGCTCCTACGAGCAGTACTTC.

This clonotype was seen more than once but under ten times. The chain uses TRBV23-1 and TRBJ1-2; no firm D call. TRBV23-1 counts as an open reading frame of uncertain function. This CDR3 contains 12 residues. Trimming removed 0 bases from V and 14 bases from J, with 13 bases in between. CDR3 sequence reads: CASSQSERFNTF. The CDR3 coding sequence is TGCGCCAGCAGTCAATCTGAAAGGTTTAATACCTTC.

The genes are TRBV30 and TRBJ2-3; 12 bases align to TRBD2. The length of the CDR3 is 16 residues. V dropped 1 base and J dropped 4; count of bases not matched to a gene: 6. Germline CDR1 and CDR2: GTSNPN and SVGIG (reference sequence). The CDR3 loop is CAWSASSGGAPDTQYF. CDR3 bases: TGTGCCTGGAGTGCCTCTAGCGGGGGGGCCCCAGATACGCAGTATTTT.